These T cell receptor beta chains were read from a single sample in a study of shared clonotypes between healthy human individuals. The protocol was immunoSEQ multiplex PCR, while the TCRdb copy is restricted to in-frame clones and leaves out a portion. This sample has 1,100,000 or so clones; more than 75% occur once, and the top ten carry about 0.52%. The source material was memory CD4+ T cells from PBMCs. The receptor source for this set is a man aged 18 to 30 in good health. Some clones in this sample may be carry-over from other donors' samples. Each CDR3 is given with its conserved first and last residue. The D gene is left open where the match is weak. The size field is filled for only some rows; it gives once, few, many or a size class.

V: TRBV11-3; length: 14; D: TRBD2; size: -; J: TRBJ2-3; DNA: TGTGCCAGCAGCTTCGCGGCGGGAGTGGATACGCAGTATTTT; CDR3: CASSFAAGVDTQYF
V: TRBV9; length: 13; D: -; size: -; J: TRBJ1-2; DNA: TGTGCCAGCAGCTCCGTGGATCACTATGGCTACACCTTC; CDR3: CASSSVDHYGYTF
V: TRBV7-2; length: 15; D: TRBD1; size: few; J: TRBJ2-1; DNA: TGTGCCAGCAGCTTCCGGACAGGGAGTCAGGGTGAGCAGTTCTTC; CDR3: CASSFRTGSQGEQFF
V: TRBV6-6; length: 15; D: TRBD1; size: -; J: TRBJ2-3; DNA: TGTGCCAGCAGGCCCAAGGACAGGGTTACAGATACGCAGTATTTT; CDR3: CASRPKDRVTDTQYF
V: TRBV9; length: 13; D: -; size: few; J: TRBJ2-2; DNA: TGTGCCAGCAGCGAAGAGTTCACCGGGGAGCTGTTTTTT; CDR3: CASSEEFTGELFF
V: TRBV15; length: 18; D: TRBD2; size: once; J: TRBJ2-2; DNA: TGTGCCACCAGCAGTCTGGGGACTAGCGGGTACGGGGGCGGGGAGCTGTTTTTT; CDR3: CATSSLGTSGYGGGELFF
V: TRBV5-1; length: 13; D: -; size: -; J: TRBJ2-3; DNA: TGCGCCAGCAGCTCCAAAGTATGGGATACGCAGTATTTT; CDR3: CASSSKVWDTQYF
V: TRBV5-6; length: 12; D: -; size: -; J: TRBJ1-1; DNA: TGTGCCAGCAGCTTAAGGGCCACTGAAGCTTTCTTT; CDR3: CASSLRATEAFF
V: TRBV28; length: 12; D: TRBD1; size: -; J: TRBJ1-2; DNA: TGTGCCAGCAGTGGGACAGGACATGGCTACACCTTC; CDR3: CASSGTGHGYTF
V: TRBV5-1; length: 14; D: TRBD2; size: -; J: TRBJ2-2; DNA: TGCGCCAGCAGCGAAAAGGCGGGGGCCGGGGAGCTGTTTTTT; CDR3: CASSEKAGAGELFF
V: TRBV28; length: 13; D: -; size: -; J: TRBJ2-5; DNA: TGTGCCAGCAGTTCTAGGATCCAAGAGACCCAGTACTTC; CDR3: CASSSRIQETQYF
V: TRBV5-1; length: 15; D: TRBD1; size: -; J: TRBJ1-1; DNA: TGCGCCAGCAGCTTATTGACAGGGGCAAACACTGAAGCTTTCTTT; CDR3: CASSLLTGANTEAFF
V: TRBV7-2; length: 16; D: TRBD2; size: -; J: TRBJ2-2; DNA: TGTGCCAGCAGCTTAGAGGCTAGCGGAGCCACCGGGGAGCTGTTTTTT; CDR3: CASSLEASGATGELFF
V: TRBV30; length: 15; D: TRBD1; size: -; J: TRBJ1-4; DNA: TGTGCCTGGAGTGCCCGGACAGGCACAAATGAAAAACTGTTTTTT; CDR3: CAWSARTGTNEKLFF
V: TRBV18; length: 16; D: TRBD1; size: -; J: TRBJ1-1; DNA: TGTGCCAGCTCACCTAGAAAACCCGGGACAGGGGTTGAAGCTTTCTTT; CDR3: CASSPRKPGTGVEAFF
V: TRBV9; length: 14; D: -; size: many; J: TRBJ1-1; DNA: TGTGCCAGCAGCTCTCCCGGGGTTGGCACTGAAGCTTTCTTT; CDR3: CASSSPGVGTEAFF
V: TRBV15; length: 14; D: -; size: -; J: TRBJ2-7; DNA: TGTGCCACCAGCAGAGCCGGTAGCCTCGGCGAGCAGTACTTC; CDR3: CATSRAGSLGEQYF
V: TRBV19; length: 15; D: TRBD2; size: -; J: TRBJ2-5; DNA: TGTGCCAGTAGTATGAAGGCTAGCGGGAGAGAGACCCAGTACTTC; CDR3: CASSMKASGRETQYF
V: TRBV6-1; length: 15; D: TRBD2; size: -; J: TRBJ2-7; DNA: TGTGCCAGCAGTAGGAGGACTAGCGGATCCTACGAGCAGTACTTC; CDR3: CASSRRTSGSYEQYF
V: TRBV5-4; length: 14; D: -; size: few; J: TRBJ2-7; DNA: TGTGCCAGCAGCTTAAATGGCGGGTTCTACGAGCAGTACTTC; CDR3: CASSLNGGFYEQYF
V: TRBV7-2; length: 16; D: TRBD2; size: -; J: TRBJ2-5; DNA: TGTGCCAGCAGCTTATGGGCTAGCGGCGACGAAGAGACCCAGTACTTC; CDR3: CASSLWASGDEETQYF
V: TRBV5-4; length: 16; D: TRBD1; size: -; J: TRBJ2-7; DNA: TGTGCCAGCAGCTCTACGACAGGGGGCGACCCCTACGAGCAGTACTTC; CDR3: CASSSTTGGDPYEQYF
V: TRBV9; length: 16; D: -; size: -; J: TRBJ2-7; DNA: TGTGCCAGCAGCGTCGGAAACTTGGCTAGCTCCTACGAGCAGTACTTC; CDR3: CASSVGNLASSYEQYF
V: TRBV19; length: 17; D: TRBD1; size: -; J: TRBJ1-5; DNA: TGTGCCAGTAGTGCGCTCCTTAGACAGGGGACGGGGCAGCCCCAGCATTTT; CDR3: CASSALLRQGTGQPQHF
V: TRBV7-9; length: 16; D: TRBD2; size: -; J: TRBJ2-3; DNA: TGTGCCAGCAGCCCCCGGGGAGCGGGACGCACAGATACGCAGTATTTT; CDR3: CASSPRGAGRTDTQYF
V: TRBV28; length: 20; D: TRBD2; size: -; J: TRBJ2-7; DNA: TGTGCCAGCAGTTTGGGGGCAGCGTGGCTAGCGGGAACCTACTCCTACGAGCAGTACTTC; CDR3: CASSLGAAWLAGTYSYEQYF
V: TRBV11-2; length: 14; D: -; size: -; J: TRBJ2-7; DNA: TGTGCCAGCAGCTTAGCCGGGACTCCGAAGGAGCAGTACTTC; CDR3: CASSLAGTPKEQYF
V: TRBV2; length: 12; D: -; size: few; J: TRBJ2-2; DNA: TGTGCCAGCAGTGAAGGGGCCGGGGAGCTGTTTTTT; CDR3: CASSEGAGELFF
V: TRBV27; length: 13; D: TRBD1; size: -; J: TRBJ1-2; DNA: TGTGCCAGCAGTCACCCGGGGACAGGGCCCGAGAACTTC; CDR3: CASSHPGTGPENF
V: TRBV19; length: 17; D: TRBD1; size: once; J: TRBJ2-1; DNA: TGTGCCAGTAGACCGCCCCGACCGGGACAGGGTTCAGAGGAGCAGTTCTTC; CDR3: CASRPPRPGQGSEEQFF
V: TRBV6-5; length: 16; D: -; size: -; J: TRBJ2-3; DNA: TGTGCCAGCAGTTACGGGAGTCTCACTCGGGCAGATACGCAGTATTTT; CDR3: CASSYGSLTRADTQYF
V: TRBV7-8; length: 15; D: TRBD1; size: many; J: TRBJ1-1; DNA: TGTGCCAGCAGCATGGACAGGATCGGGGGTTCTGAAGCTTTCTTT; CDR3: CASSMDRIGGSEAFF
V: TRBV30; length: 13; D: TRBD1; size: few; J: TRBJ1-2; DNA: TGTGCCTGGGGAACAGGGGGGATCTATGGCTACACCTTC; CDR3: CAWGTGGIYGYTF
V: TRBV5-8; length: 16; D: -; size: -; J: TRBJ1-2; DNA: TGTGCCAGCAGCTTGGACGGGGACACAACTAACTATGGCTACACCTTC; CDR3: CASSLDGDTTNYGYTF
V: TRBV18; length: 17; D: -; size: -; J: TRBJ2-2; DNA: TGTGCCAGCTCACCAGTCGGACCCGCGCCGGGGTCCGGGGAGCTGTTTTTT; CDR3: CASSPVGPAPGSGELFF